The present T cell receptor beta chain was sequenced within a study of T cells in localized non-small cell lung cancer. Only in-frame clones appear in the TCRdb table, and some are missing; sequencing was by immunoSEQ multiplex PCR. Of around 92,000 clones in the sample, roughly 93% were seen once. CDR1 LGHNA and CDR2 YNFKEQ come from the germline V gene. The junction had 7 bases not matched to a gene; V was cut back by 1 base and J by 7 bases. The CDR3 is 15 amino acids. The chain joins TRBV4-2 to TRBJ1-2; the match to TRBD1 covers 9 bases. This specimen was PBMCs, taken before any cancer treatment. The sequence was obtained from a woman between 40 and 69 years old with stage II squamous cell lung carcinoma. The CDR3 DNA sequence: TGTGCCAGCAGCCAAGTGGGACAGGGTACTAGTGGCTACACCTTC. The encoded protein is CASSQVGQGTSGYTF.